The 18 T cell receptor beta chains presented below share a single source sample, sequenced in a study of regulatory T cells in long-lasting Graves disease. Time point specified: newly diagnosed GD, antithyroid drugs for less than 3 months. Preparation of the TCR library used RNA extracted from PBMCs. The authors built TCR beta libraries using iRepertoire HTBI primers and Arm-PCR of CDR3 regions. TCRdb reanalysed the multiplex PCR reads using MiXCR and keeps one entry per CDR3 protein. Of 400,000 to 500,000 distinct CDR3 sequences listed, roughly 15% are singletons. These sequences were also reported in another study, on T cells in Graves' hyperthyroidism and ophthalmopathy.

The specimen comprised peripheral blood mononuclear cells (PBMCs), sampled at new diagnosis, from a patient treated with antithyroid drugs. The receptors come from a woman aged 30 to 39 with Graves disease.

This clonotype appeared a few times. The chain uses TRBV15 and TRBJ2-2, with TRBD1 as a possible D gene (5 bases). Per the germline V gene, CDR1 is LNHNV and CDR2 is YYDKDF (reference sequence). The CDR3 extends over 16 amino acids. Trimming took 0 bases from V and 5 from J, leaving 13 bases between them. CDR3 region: CATSRDSDSDTGELFF. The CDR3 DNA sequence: TGTGCCACCAGCAGAGATTCCGACAGTGATACCGGGGAGCTGTTTTTT. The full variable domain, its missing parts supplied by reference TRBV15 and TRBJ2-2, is DAMVIQNPRYQVTQFGKPVTLSCSQTLNHNVMYWYQQKSSQAPKLLFHYYDKDFNNEADTPDNFQSRRPNTSFCFLDIRSPGLGDTAMYLCATSRDSDSDTGELFFGEGSRLTVL.

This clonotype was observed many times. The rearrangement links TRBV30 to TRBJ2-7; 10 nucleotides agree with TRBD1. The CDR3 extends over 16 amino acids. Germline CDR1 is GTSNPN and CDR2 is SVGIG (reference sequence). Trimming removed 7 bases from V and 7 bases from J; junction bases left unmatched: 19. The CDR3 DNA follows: TGTGCCTCCCGGACCCCCCTGGGACAGGGGACGGGTGAGCAGTACTTC. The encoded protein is CASRTPLGQGTGEQYF.

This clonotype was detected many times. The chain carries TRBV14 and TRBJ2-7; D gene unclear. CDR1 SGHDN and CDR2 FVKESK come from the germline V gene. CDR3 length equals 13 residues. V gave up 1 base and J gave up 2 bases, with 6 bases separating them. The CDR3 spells CASSQGATYEQYF. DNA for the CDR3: TGTGCCAGCAGCCAAGGAGCGACCTACGAGCAGTACTTC.

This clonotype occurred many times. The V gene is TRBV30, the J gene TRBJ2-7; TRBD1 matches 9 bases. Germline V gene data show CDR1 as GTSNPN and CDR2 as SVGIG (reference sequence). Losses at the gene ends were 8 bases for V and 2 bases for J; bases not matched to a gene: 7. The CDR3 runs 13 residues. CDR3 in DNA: TGTGCCAGCTTGGACAGGGGAACCTACGAGCAGTACTTC. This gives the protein CASLDRGTYEQYF.

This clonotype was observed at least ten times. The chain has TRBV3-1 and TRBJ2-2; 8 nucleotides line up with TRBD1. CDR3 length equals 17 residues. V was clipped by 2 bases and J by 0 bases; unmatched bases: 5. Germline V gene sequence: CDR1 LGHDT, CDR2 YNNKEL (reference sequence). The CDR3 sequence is CASSQRGQGSNTGELFF. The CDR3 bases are TGTGCCAGCAGCCAACGAGGACAGGGCTCGAACACCGGGGAGCTGTTTTTT.

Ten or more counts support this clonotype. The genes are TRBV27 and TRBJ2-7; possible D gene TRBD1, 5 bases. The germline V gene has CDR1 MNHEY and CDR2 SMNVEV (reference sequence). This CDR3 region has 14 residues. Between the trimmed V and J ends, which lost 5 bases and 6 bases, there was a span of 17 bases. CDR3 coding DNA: TGTGCCAGCAGTCTAGGGGTGTTCTCACGCGAGCAGTACTTC. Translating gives CASSLGVFSREQYF.

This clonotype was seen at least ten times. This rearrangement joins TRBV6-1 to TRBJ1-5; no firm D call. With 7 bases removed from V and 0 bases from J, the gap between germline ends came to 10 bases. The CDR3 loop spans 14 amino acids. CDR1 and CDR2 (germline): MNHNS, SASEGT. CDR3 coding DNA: TGTGCCAGCACCCCGGGCCTTAGCAATCAGCCCCAGCATTTT. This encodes CASTPGLSNQPQHF.

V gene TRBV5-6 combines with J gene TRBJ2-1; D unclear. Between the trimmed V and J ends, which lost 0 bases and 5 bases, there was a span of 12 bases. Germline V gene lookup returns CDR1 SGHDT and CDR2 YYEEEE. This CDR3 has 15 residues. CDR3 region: CASSLVPTPNNEQFF. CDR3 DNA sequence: TGTGCCAGCAGCTTGGTCCCAACCCCTAACAATGAGCAGTTCTTC.

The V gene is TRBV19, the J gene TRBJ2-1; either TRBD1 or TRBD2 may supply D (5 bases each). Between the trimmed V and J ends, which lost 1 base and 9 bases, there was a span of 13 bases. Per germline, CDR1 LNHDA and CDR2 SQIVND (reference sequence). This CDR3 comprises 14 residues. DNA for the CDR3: TGTGCCAGTAGTATAGGGGGGAATAAGGGTGAGCAGTTCTTC. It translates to CASSIGGNKGEQFF.

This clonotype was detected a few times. CDR3 in amino acids: CASSSGQAGANVLTF. Written as DNA, the CDR3 is TGTGCCAGCAGCTCCGGACAGGCTGGGGCCAACGTCCTGACTTTC. The chain is built from TRBV7-2 and TRBJ2-6; 7 nucleotides line up with TRBD1. The CDR3 runs to 15 residues. J was trimmed by 2 bases and V by 4 bases; bases with no gene match: 2. Per the germline V gene, CDR1 is SGHTA and CDR2 is FQGNSA.

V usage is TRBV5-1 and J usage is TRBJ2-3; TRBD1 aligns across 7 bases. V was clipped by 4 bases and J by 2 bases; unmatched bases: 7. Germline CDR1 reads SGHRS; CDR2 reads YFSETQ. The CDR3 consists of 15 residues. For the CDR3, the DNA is TGCGCCAGCAGCCGTTGGGACAGTCCCACAGATACGCAGTATTTT. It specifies CASSRWDSPTDTQYF.

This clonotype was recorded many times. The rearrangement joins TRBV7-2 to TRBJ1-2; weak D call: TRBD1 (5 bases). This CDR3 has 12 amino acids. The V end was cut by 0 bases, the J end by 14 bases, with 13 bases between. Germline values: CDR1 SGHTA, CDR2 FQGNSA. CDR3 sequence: CASSLASGIRTF. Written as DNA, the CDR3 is TGTGCCAGCAGCTTAGCATCAGGGATTAGGACCTTC.

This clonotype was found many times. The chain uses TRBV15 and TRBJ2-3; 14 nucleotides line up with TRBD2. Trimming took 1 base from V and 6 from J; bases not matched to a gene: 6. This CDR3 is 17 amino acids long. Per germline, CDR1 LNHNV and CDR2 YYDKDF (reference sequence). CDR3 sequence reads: CATSRGTSGRQIDTQYF. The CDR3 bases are TGTGCCACCAGCAGAGGGACTAGCGGGAGGCAAATCGATACGCAGTATTTT.

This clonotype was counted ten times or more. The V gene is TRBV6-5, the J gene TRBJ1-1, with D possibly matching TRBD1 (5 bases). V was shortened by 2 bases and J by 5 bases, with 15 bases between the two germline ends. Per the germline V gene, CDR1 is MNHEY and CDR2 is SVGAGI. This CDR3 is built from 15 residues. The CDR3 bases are TGTGCCAGCAGTTACGGCCCGGGGGGTCGGACTGAAGCTTTCTTT. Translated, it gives CASSYGPGGRTEAFF.

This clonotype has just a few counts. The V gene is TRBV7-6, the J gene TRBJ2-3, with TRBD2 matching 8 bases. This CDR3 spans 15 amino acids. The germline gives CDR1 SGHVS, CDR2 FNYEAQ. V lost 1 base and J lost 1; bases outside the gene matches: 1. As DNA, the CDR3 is TGTGCCAGCAGCTTAGAGCGGGAGCGCACAGATACGCAGTATTTT. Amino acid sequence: CASSLERERTDTQYF. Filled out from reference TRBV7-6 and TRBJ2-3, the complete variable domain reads GAGVSQSPRYKVTKRGQDVALRCDPISGHVSLYWYRQALGQGPEFLTYFNYEAQQDKSGLPNDRFSAERPEGSISTLTIQRTEQRDSAMYRCASSLERERTDTQYFGPGTRLTVL.

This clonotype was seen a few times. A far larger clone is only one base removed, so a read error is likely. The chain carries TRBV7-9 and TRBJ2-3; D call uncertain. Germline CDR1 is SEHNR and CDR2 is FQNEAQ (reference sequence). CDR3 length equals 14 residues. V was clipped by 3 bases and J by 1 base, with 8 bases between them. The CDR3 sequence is CASSFGLGTDTQYF. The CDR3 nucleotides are TGTGCCAGCAGCTTTGGGCTAGGCACAGATACGCAGTATTTT.

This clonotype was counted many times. In nucleotides, the CDR3 is TGTGCCAGCAGCCAAGATGCAGCCGGTGAGCAGTTCTTC. Amino acids: CASSQDAAGEQFF. The rearrangement joins TRBV3-1 to TRBJ2-1, with D unclear. With 0 bases removed from V and 9 bases from J, the gap between germline ends came to 9 bases. The CDR3 covers 13 residues. From germline, CDR1 is LGHDT and CDR2 YNNKEL (reference sequence).

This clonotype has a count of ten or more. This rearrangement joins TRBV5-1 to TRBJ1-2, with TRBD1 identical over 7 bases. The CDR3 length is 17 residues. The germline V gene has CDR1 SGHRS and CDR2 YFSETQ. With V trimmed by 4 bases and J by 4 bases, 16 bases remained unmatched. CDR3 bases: TGCGCCAGCAGCGGTGGACAGGAGCCCCGTCGGGGCTATGGCTACACCTTC. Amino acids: CASSGGQEPRRGYGYTF.